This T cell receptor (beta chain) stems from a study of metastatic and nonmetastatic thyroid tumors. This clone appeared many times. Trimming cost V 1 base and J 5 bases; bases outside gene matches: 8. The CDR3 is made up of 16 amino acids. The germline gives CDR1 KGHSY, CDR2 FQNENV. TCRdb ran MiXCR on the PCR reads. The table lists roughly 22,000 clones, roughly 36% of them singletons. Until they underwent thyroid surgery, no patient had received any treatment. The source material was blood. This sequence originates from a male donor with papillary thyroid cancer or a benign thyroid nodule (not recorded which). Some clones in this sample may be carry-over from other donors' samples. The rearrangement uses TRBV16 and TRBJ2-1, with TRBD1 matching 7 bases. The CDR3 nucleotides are TGTGCCAGCAGCCAATTTTCCGGGACAGCCGACAATGAGCAGTTCTTC. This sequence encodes CASSQFSGTADNEQFF.